This T cell receptor (beta chain) was captured by sequencing in a study of T cells after yellow fever vaccination. Conversion of TCR transcripts into cDNA relied on 5'RACE template switching, which added a universal primer site and UMIs. TCRdb fed the 5' RACE reads into MiXCR, producing one record per CDR3 protein. Of about 240,000 distinct CDR3 sequences in the sample, approximately 3.5% were seen once. The V end lost 6 bases, the J end lost 0 bases, and 15 bases lay between the germline ends. The germline V gene encodes CDR1 SEHNR and CDR2 FQNEAQ (reference sequence). This CDR3 is built from 16 residues. This clonotype was counted many times.

Sequencing used PBMCs, obtained 15 days after the yellow fever booster vaccination. The genes are TRBV7-9 and TRBJ1-3; D is unresolved. This TCR derives from a man aged 18 to 30 who received the YFV17D yellow fever vaccine. The CDR3 spells CASSAAWWSSGNTIYF. CDR3 sequence (DNA): TGTGCCAGCAGTGCGGCTTGGTGGAGCTCTGGAAACACCATATATTTT.